What follows are 13 T cell receptor beta chains derived from one specimen sequenced in a study of molecular identifiers for immune sequencing clone quantification. TCRdb recomputed calls from the PCR reads with MiXCR, one row per CDR3 protein. The sample yields 350,000 or so distinct CDR3 sequences, 20% to 25% seen once. Input material: naive CD8+ T cells from blood, with Jurkat cell RNA spiked in. Subset specified: FACS-sorted CD8+CD4-CCR7+CD45RA+ naive T cells. The receptors here all came from a human donor in good health. Some libraries in this study had Jurkat cell RNA spiked in.

This clonotype was picked up one time. This chain uses TRBV27 with TRBJ2-7; D is unresolved. Trimming cost V 1 base and J 9 bases, with 13 bases left between them. CDR1 and CDR2 (germline): MNHEY, SMNVEV (reference sequence). CDR3 length: 13 residues. The CDR3 loop reads CASSLWATHGQYF. The CDR3 DNA follows: TGTGCCAGCAGTTTATGGGCAACCCACGGGCAGTACTTC.

This clonotype turned up a few times. The chain joins TRBV14 to TRBJ2-3, with 9 bases identical to TRBD2. V gave up 3 bases and J gave up 4 bases; unmatched junction bases: 11. The CDR3 is made up of 17 amino acids. Germline-derived CDR1 and CDR2 are SGHDN and FVKESK. The CDR3 protein is CASSHDLAGPYADTQYF. In DNA form, the CDR3 reads TGTGCCAGCAGCCATGATCTAGCGGGACCGTACGCAGATACGCAGTATTTT.

This clonotype was seen a handful of times. Since a much larger clone is just one base distant, this may be a read error. The rearrangement uses TRBV7-2 and TRBJ2-5; 9 bases line up with TRBD1. Germline CDR1 reads SGHTA; CDR2 reads FQGNSA. This CDR3 contains 14 residues. The CDR3 sequence is CAGSLEDRGETQYF. CDR3 sequence (DNA): TGTGCCGGCAGCTTAGAGGACAGGGGCGAGACCCAGTACTTC.

With respect to this clonotype: One end of the junction does not line up with germline, which may come from a read error. The chain is built from TRBV12-5 and TRBJ2-3; TRBD1 aligns across 8 bases. The germline CDR1 and CDR2 sequences are LGHNT and FRNRAP. CDR3 length equals 14 residues. CDR3 sequence: CASGFGTGYDTRYF. CDR3 sequence (DNA): TGTGCTAGTGGTTTTGGGACAGGTTACGATACGCGGTATTTT.

As to this clonotype: This may arise from a read error, as a much more abundant clone is one base away. This chain connects TRBV13 to TRBJ2-1; D not certain. CDR1 and CDR2 (germline): PRHDT, FYEKMQ (reference sequence). The CDR3 consists of 17 residues. The CDR3 nucleotides are TGTGCCAGCAGCTTCTCGCAGGCAATCCTGAGGTACAATGAGCAGCTCTTC. It translates to CASSFSQAILRYNEQLF.

Of note for this clonotype: A much larger clonotype is one base distant, so this may be a read error. The CDR3 here is CSARDLAAPYEQYF. The CDR3 DNA reads TGCAGTGCTAGAGATCTGGCAGCGCCGTACGAGCAGTACTTC. V gene TRBV20-1 combines with J gene TRBJ2-7; D is uncertain. CDR3 length: 14 amino acids. CDR1 and CDR2 from the germline V gene are DFQATT and SNEGSKA (reference sequence). Deletions cut 0 bases from V and 4 bases from J, with 13 bases between.

With regard to this clonotype: A much larger clonotype is one base distant, so this may be a read error. This chain joins TRBV29-1 and TRBJ2-1; 10 positions agree with TRBD2. CDR1 SQVTM and CDR2 ANQGSEA come from the germline V gene. The CDR3 extends over 15 amino acids. CDR3 in amino acids: CSVVLVVAGGDEQCF. The CDR3 DNA follows: TGCAGCGTTGTGTTGGTGGTAGCGGGGGGTGATGAGCAGTGCTTC.

About this clonotype: A much bigger clone sits one base away, suggesting this may be a read error. This sequence joins TRBV20-1 and TRBJ2-5; D not certain. V gave up 7 bases and J gave up 5 bases, with 20 bases separating them. CDR1 is DFQATT and CDR2 is SNEGSKA in the germline V gene (reference sequence). The CDR3 covers 14 residues. CDR3 loop: CSVSDPELGETQYF. The DNA of the CDR3 is TGCAGTGTTAGTGATCCAGAGTTGGGGGAGACCCAGTACTTC.

This clonotype appeared many times. The genes are TRBV5-1 and TRBJ2-1; 7 bases match TRBD2. After removal of 0 bases from V and 6 bases from J, the junction contained 9 bases not matched to a gene. This CDR3 comprises 16 residues. Germline values: CDR1 SGHRS, CDR2 YFSETQ. CDR3 region: CASSLDWGGLSNEQFF. The DNA for the CDR3 is TGCGCCAGCAGCTTGGATTGGGGGGGTCTGAGCAATGAGCAGTTCTTC.

At least ten counts were recorded for this clonotype. The chain carries TRBV7-9 and TRBJ2-6; 9 bases line up with TRBD1. In germline, CDR1 is SEHNR, CDR2 FQNEAQ (reference sequence). This CDR3 region has 18 residues. The V and J ends lost 5 bases and 0 bases, in that order; junction bases with no gene match: 8. The CDR3 DNA is TGTGCCAGCAGCCCAATGACAGGGGGAAACTCTGGGGCCAACGTCCTGACTTTC. Amino acid sequence: CASSPMTGGNSGANVLTF.

This clonotype was picked up many times. The chain couples TRBV12-3 or TRBV12-4 to TRBJ1-2; possible D gene TRBD1, 6 bases. This CDR3 region has 14 residues. V lost 1 base, J lost 2 bases, and 8 bases lay in between. The CDR3 sequence is CASSLDQGNYGYTF. In DNA form, the CDR3 reads TGTGCCAGCAGTTTAGATCAGGGGAACTATGGCTACACCTTC.

Many counts were recorded for this clonotype. The rearrangement uses TRBV9 and TRBJ1-1, with 9 bases lining up with TRBD1. After removal of 4 bases from V and 1 base from J, the junction contained 8 bases not matched to a gene. Germline V gene data show CDR1 as SGDLS and CDR2 as YYNGEE. This CDR3 is built from 16 residues. The chain's CDR3 is CASSSPRDRENTEAFF. The DNA of the CDR3 is TGTGCCAGCAGCAGCCCCCGGGACAGGGAGAACACTGAAGCTTTCTTT. Using reference TRBV9 and TRBJ1-1 for the parts outside the CDR3, the full variable domain is DSGVTQTPKHLITATGQRVTLRCSPRSGDLSVYWYQQSLDQGLQFLIQYYNGEERAKGNILERFSAQQFPDLHSELNLSSLELGDSALYFCASSSPRDRENTEAFFGQGTRLTVV.

Points on this clonotype: This may come from a read error, since a much larger clone is one base off. The chain employs TRBV6-5 and TRBJ2-7; D may correspond to TRBD1 or TRBD2 (6 bases each). Germline V gene lookup returns CDR1 MNHEY and CDR2 SVGAGI. Trimming stripped 6 bases from V and 9 bases from J, with 15 bases between. This CDR3 comprises 12 residues. CDR3 in DNA: TGTGCCAGCAGACAGACAGGAGGGGGGCAGTACTTC. Protein product: CASRQTGGGQYF.